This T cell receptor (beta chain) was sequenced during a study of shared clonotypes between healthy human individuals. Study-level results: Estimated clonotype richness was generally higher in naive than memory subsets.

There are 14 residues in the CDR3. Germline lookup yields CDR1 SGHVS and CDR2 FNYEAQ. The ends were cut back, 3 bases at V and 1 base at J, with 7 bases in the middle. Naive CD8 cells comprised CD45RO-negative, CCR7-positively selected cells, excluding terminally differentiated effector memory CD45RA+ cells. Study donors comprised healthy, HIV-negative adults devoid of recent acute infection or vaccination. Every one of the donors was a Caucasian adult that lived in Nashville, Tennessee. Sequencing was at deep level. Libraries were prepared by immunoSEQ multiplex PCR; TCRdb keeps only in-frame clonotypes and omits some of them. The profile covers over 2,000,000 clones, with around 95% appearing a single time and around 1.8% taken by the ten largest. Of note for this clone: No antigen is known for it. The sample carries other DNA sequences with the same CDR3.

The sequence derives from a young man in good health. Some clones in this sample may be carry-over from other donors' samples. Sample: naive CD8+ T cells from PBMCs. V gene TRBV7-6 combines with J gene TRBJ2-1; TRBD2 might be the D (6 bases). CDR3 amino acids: CASSLGGSYNEQFF. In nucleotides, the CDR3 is TGTGCCAGCAGCTTGGGGGGATCCTACAATGAGCAGTTCTTC.